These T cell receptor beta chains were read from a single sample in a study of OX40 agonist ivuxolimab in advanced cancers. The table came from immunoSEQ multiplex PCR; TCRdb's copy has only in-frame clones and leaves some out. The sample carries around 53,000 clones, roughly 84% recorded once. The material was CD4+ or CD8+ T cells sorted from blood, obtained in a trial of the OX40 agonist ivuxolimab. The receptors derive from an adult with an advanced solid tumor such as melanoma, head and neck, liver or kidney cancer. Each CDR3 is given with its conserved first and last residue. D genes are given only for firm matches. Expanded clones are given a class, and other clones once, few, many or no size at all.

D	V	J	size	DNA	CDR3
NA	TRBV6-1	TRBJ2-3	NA	TGTGCCAGCAGTGACCAGGGAAGCACAGATACGCAGTATTTT	CASSDQGSTDTQYF
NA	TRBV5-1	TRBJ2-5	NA	TGCGCCAGCAGCTTGGGATCCCTGGAGACCCAGTACTTC	CASSLGSLETQYF
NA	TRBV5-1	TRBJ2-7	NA	TGCGCCAGCAGCTTGGAAGCGGTTGGTCCCTACGAGCAGTACTTC	CASSLEAVGPYEQYF
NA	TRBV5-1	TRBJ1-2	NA	TGCGCCAGCAGCTTAGGACAGAGCTATGGCTACACCTTC	CASSLGQSYGYTF
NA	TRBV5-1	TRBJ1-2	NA	TGCGCCAGCAGCCTTTACGACGGAGCTAACTATGGCTACACCTTC	CASSLYDGANYGYTF
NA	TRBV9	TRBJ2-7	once	TGTGCCAGCAGTGGAACCCCCTATCAGGGCCTCAGCTCCTACGAGCAGTACTTC	CASSGTPYQGLSSYEQYF
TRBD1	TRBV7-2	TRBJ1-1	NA	TGTGCCAGCAGCTCGACAGGGGGCGTTCTTGCTGAAGCTTTCTTT	CASSSTGGVLAEAFF
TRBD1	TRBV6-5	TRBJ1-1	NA	TGTGCCAGCAGCTCTGGGACAGCGAACACTGAAGCTTTCTTT	CASSSGTANTEAFF
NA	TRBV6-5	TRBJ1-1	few	TGTGCCAGCAGTTACTCGAGGCAGGGGAAGGCTGAAGCTTTCTTT	CASSYSRQGKAEAFF
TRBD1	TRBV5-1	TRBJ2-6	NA	TGCGCCAGCAGCTCCCGGGACAGGGGGCAGGCTGGGGCCAACGTCCTGACTTTC	CASSSRDRGQAGANVLTF
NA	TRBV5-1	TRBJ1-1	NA	TGCGCCAGCAACTACCGGGACATGGGGACTGAAGCTTTCTTT	CASNYRDMGTEAFF
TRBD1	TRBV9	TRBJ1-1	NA	TGTGCCAGCAGCGGAGGGGGCTTCTGGAACACTGAAGCTTTCTTT	CASSGGGFWNTEAFF
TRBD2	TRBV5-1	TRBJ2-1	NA	TGCGCCAGCAGCTTGGTTGGGACTAGCGGGGGGCCGCTAAACAATGAGCAGTTCTTC	CASSLVGTSGGPLNNEQFF
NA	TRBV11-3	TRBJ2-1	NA	TGTGCCAGCAGCTTAGATTTTCAGGGAACCTCCTACAATGAGCAGTTCTTC	CASSLDFQGTSYNEQFF
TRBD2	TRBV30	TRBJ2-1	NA	TGTGCCTGGACCTCACAAGCGGGAGGGTACAATGAGCAGTTCTTC	CAWTSQAGGYNEQFF
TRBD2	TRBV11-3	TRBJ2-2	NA	TGTGCCAGCAGCTCCCCCCGACTAGCCGGCGGGGAGCTGTTTTTT	CASSSPRLAGGELFF
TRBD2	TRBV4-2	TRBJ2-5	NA	TGTGCCAGCAGCCAAGAGGCTAGCGGACAAGAGACCCAGTACTTC	CASSQEASGQETQYF
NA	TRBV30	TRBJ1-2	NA	TGTGCCTGGAGTGTAGACACGGTCTATGGCTACACCTTC	CAWSVDTVYGYTF
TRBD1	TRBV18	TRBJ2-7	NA	TGTGCCAGCTCACCGACAGGGGGTAGCTCCTACGAGCAGTACTTC	CASSPTGGSSYEQYF
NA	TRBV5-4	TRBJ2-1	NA	TGTGCCAGCAGCCAGGCGCACAATGAGCAGTTCTTC	CASSQAHNEQFF
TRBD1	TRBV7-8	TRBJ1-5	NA	TGTGCCAGCAGCAACCCAGGGGGCGGCAATCAGCCCCAGCATTTT	CASSNPGGGNQPQHF
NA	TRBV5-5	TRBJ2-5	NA	TGTGCCAGCAGCGTGACGGGGCAAGAGACCCAGTACTTC	CASSVTGQETQYF
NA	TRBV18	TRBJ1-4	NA	TGTGCCAGCTCACCCCGACAGTCTGAAAAACTGTTTTTT	CASSPRQSEKLFF
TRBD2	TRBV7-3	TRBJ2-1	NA	TGTGCCAGCAGCGTCCGCGTAAGCGGGGGTTCCTCCAATGAGCAGTTCTTC	CASSVRVSGGSSNEQFF
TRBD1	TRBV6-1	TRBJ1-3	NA	TGTGCCAGCAGACTAGGGACAGTTGGAAACACCATATATTTT	CASRLGTVGNTIYF
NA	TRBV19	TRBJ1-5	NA	TGTGCCAGTCGTGGAGGGGGAACCAGCAATCAGCCCCAGCATTTT	CASRGGGTSNQPQHF
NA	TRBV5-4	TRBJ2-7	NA	TGTGCCAGCAGCTTGGATCCGGCCGGCGCCTACGAGCAGTACTTC	CASSLDPAGAYEQYF
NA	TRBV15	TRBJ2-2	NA	TGTGCCACCAGCAGAGAACCCCTCTCTTCGGGCGGGAACACCGGGGAGCTGTTTTTT	CATSREPLSSGGNTGELFF
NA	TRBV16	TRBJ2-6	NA	TGTGCCAGCAGCCAAGAGGCTGGCTCTGGGGCCAACGTCCTGACTTTC	CASSQEAGSGANVLTF
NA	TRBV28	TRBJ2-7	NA	TGTGCCAGCAGAGAGGAGGGCCGGTACGAGCAGTACTTC	CASREEGRYEQYF
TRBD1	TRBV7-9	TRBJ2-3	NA	TGTGCCAGCAGCTACGACAGGGCGGCAGATACGCAGTATTTT	CASSYDRAADTQYF
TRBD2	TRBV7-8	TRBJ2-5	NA	TGTGCCAGCAGCTTAACAAATAGCGGGGGTGAGACCCAGTACTTC	CASSLTNSGGETQYF
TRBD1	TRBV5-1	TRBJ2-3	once	TGCGCCAGCAGCTCCACCTCCTGGACAGGGGGATTGACAGATACGCAGTATTTT	CASSSTSWTGGLTDTQYF
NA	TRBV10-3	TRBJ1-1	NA	TGTGCCATCAGTGCCCGGGACCCCCGAGGGGGAAATACTGAAGCTTTCTTT	CAISARDPRGGNTEAFF
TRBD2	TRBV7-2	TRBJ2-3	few	TGTGCCAGCAACCGACTAGCGGGGGGCTACACAGATACGCAGTATTTT	CASNRLAGGYTDTQYF
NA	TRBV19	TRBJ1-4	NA	TGTGCCAGTAGTTCAATGGCCGAGACCCATGAAAAACTGTTTTTT	CASSSMAETHEKLFF
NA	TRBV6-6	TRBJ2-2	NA	TGTGCCGCCTACGCCGGGGAGCTGTTTTTT	CAAYAGELFF
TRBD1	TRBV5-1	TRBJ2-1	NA	TGCGCCAGCAGCCATGGACAGGTTGAGGATGAGCAGTTCTTC	CASSHGQVEDEQFF
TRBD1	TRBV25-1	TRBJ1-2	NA	TGTGCCAGCAGTGACCCCTCCCGGGACAGTAACTATGGCTACACCTTC	CASSDPSRDSNYGYTF
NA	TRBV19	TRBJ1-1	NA	TGTGCCAGTAGCCTACAGCGTGGAACTGAAGCTTTCTTT	CASSLQRGTEAFF
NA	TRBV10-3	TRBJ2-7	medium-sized	TGTGCCACGCAGGGGGGGGGCGCAACCTACGAGCAGTACTTC	CATQGGGATYEQYF
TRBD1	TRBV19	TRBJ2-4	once	TGTGCCAGTAGTATATCAAACAGGGGATTCCTAGCCAAAAACATTCAGTACTTC	CASSISNRGFLAKNIQYF
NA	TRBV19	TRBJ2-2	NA	TGTGCCAGTAGTATACAGTCGAACACCGGGGAGCTGTTTTTT	CASSIQSNTGELFF
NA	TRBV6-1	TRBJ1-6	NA	TGTGCCAGCAGTCCCCGGGAGGGTGAAGGTTCACCCCTCCACTTT	CASSPREGEGSPLHF
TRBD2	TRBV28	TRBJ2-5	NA	TGTGCCAGCAGTCAGCGGGAGGGCCTCCAAGAGACCCAGTACTTC	CASSQREGLQETQYF
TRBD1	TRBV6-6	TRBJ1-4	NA	TGTGCCAGCAGTCCCCAAGGACAGGGCGCCCATGGAAAACTGTTTTTT	CASSPQGQGAHGKLFF
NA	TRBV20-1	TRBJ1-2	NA	TGCCTTAGCCCCATCGGCGGCTACACCTTC	CLSPIGGYTF
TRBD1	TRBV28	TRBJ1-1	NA	TGTGCCAGCAGCCAGGGACAGGAGATCGAAGCTTTCTTT	CASSQGQEIEAFF
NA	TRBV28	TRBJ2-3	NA	TGTGCCAGCAGTTCTCTTACAGCCCTGGGGACAGATACGCAGTATTTT	CASSSLTALGTDTQYF
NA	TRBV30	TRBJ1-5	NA	TGTGCCTTTCAGACAGTGGATAGCAATCAGCCCCAGCATTTT	CAFQTVDSNQPQHF
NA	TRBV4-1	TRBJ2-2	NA	TGCGCCAGCAGCCAGATGACAGTGAACACCGGGGAGCTGTTTTTT	CASSQMTVNTGELFF
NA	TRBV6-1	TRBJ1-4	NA	TGTGCCAGCAGTGAATTGACGGGAAAGAATGAAAAACTGTTTTTT	CASSELTGKNEKLFF
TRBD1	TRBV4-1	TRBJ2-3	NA	TGCGCCAGCAGCCAACCTACAGGGGGCCGCCATACAGATACGCAGTATTTT	CASSQPTGGRHTDTQYF